The rows below give T cell receptor beta chains drawn from one sample of a study of blood T cells in healthy people across ages. Each CDR3 protein is one row after TCRdb ran MiXCR on the 5' RACE reads. The repertoire holds about 1,600,000 distinct CDR3 sequences, with roughly 45% as singletons. The specimen sequenced was blood. The source of these receptors is a young woman in good health. Each CDR3 is given with its conserved first and last residue. A D gene is named only where the DNA matches it firmly. Clone size, where shown, is once, few, many, or a class for clones that have expanded.

- | 16 | TRBJ2-3 | once | TRBV6-1 | TGTGCCAGCAGTGAAATTGGGGTTGCGGGCACAGATACGCAGTATTTT | CASSEIGVAGTDTQYF
- | 15 | TRBJ2-1 | - | TRBV10-3 | TGTGCCATCAGTGATTCTCGAGGAGGGGGCTACGAGCAGTTCTTC | CAISDSRGGGYEQFF
- | 15 | TRBJ2-3 | few | TRBV12-3/TRBV12-4 | TGTGCCAGCAACCCTCTGGGGGGAGTCACAGATACGCAGTATTTT | CASNPLGGVTDTQYF
TRBD1 | 18 | TRBJ2-1 | few | TRBV4-1 | TGCGCCAGCAGCCAAGCCGGGGGCCGGGACAGGGTTTTCAATGAGCAGTTCTTC | CASSQAGGRDRVFNEQFF
TRBD2 | 16 | TRBJ2-3 | few | TRBV7-3 | TGTGCCAGCAGCCCCACCCCTAGCGGGATCCGGGATACGCAGTATTTT | CASSPTPSGIRDTQYF
- | 12 | TRBJ2-5 | - | TRBV7-2 | TGTGCCAGCAGTAAGGGGTCCCATGAGCAGTACTTC | CASSKGSHEQYF
- | 17 | TRBJ1-2 | few | TRBV12-5 | TGTGCTAGTGGTTTGGTAATAGGGACTCAAGCTAACTATGGCTACACCTTC | CASGLVIGTQANYGYTF
- | 15 | TRBJ2-1 | - | TRBV7-8 | TGTGCCAGCAGCGAGACTGGGGGCTCCTACAATGAGCAGTTCTTC | CASSETGGSYNEQFF
- | 15 | TRBJ2-3 | - | TRBV10-3 | TGTGCCATCAGTAGGGCAGGCCAGGGCGCAGATACGCAGTATTTT | CAISRAGQGADTQYF
- | 15 | TRBJ2-7 | - | TRBV30 | TGTGCCTGGAGTGAATCCTTCACTTCCCTACGCGAGCAGTACTTC | CAWSESFTSLREQYF
TRBD1 | 18 | TRBJ2-2 | - | TRBV5-1 | TGCGCCAGCAGCTTGGGATTACGAGGGGGCATGGAAAGCGGGGAGCTGTTTTTT | CASSLGLRGGMESGELFF
- | 15 | TRBJ1-5 | few | TRBV20-1 | TGCAGTGCTAGGGCGACCTGGGGGAGCAATCAGCCCCAGCATTTT | CSARATWGSNQPQHF
- | 14 | TRBJ2-7 | - | TRBV2 | TGTGCCAGCCACGAAGGGGGGCCAGCCTACGAGCAGTACTTC | CASHEGGPAYEQYF
- | 13 | TRBJ1-1 | - | TRBV18 | TGTGCCAGTTCCCGGGAAACGAACACTGAAGCTTTCTTT | CASSRETNTEAFF
- | 15 | TRBJ2-7 | - | TRBV5-1 | TGCGCCAGCAGCTTAACTAGGGCCGGTGAGTACGAGCAGTACTTC | CASSLTRAGEYEQYF
TRBD2 | 14 | TRBJ2-5 | few | TRBV20-1 | TGCAGTGCTAGTGGACTAGCGGGGGGAGAGACCCAGTACTTC | CSASGLAGGETQYF
- | 13 | TRBJ1-5 | - | TRBV2 | TGTGCCAGCAGTGAAGAAAACGGGCAGCATAAGCATTTT | CASSEENGQHKHF
TRBD2 | 15 | TRBJ2-7 | - | TRBV20-1 | TGCAGTGCCAAGACTAGCGGGGGGCCCTACAATGAGCAGTACTTC | CSAKTSGGPYNEQYF
TRBD1 | 13 | TRBJ1-2 | few | TRBV20-1 | TGCAGTGCCCCACAGGGGGCTTACTATGGCTACACCTTC | CSAPQGAYYGYTF
- | 12 | TRBJ2-3 | - | TRBV7-2 | TGTGCCAGCATCGAGGGCGCAAATACGCAGTATTTT | CASIEGANTQYF
- | 15 | TRBJ1-5 | few | TRBV7-9 | TGTGCCAGCAGCTTAGGCCAGGGCGGGGGTCAGCCCCAGCATTTT | CASSLGQGGGQPQHF
- | 16 | TRBJ2-5 | - | TRBV6-2/TRBV6-3 | TGTGCCAGCAGTTACTCGATAATCCAGGGCCAAGAGACCCAGTACTTC | CASSYSIIQGQETQYF
- | 16 | TRBJ1-5 | - | TRBV19 | TGTGCCAGTAGTATTGCGGGGGCCAGTCGGGATCAGCCCCAGCATTTT | CASSIAGASRDQPQHF
TRBD1 | 16 | TRBJ2-3 | - | TRBV12-3/TRBV12-4 | TGTGCCAGTAGTTTAAGGACAGGGGGTTACGCAGATACGCAGTATTTT | CASSLRTGGYADTQYF
TRBD1 | 16 | TRBJ1-2 | - | TRBV25-1 | TGTGCCAGCAGTGAAGGAGGGACAGGGCTCGTCTATGGCTACACCTTC | CASSEGGTGLVYGYTF
- | 17 | TRBJ2-7 | - | TRBV14 | TGTGCCAGCAGCCATATGTTCGGGAGAGGCGGATCCTACGAGCAGTACTTC | CASSHMFGRGGSYEQYF
TRBD1 | 13 | TRBJ2-7 | - | TRBV12-5 | TGTGCTAGTGGTAGGGACAGTTCCTACGAGCAGTACTTC | CASGRDSSYEQYF
- | 14 | TRBJ2-5 | few | TRBV11-2 | TGTGCCAGCAGCCCTCAGGGAGCTGGGGAGACCCAGTACTTC | CASSPQGAGETQYF
- | 14 | TRBJ2-1 | - | TRBV2 | TGTGCCAGCGGGCAGGAGGGATCCTACAATGAGCAGTTCTTC | CASGQEGSYNEQFF
TRBD2 | 18 | TRBJ2-3 | - | TRBV29-1 | TGCAGCATTGCGTCCGGGTTGACTAGCGGGAGGGGGAAAGATACGCAGTATTTT | CSIASGLTSGRGKDTQYF
- | 17 | TRBJ2-3 | once | TRBV5-1 | TGCTCCAGCAGCTTGGGGCGTGGCGGCCCTAGCACAGATACGCAGTATTTT | CSSSLGRGGPSTDTQYF
- | 13 | TRBJ1-5 | - | TRBV30 | TGTGCCTGGAGTGGCGGGGGGGATCAGCCCCAGCATTTT | CAWSGGGDQPQHF
- | 15 | TRBJ2-7 | - | TRBV6-5 | TGTGCCAGCAGTTACTTAGCAAGGGACTCCTACGAGCAGTACTTC | CASSYLARDSYEQYF
- | 15 | TRBJ1-2 | - | TRBV9 | TGTGCCAGCAGCCTCACGGGGGGGCTGGACTATGGCTACACCTTC | CASSLTGGLDYGYTF
- | 16 | TRBJ1-2 | - | TRBV7-2 | TGTGCCAGCAGGCGGGACGGGGGAACTAGTAACTATGGCTACACCTTC | CASRRDGGTSNYGYTF
TRBD1 | 15 | TRBJ2-7 | few | TRBV10-3 | TGTGCCATCACCGAGAGTGGGACAGGGGACTACGAGCAGTACTTC | CAITESGTGDYEQYF